These T cell receptor beta chains were read from a single sample in a study of blood T cell repertoires in COVID-19. Clones were read by immunoSEQ multiplex PCR, and TCRdb kept only the in-frame ones, dropping some. The data hold 95,000 or so clones, with 80% to 90% observed a single time. The material sequenced was peripheral blood. These receptor sequences come from a human donor in a cohort sampled during active COVID-19. The CDR3 runs from the conserved cysteine through the conserved F or W. The D gene is left open where the match is weak. A row's size may be missing; if present it is once, few, many or a size class.

d_gene: TRBD1; v_gene: TRBV27; abundance: NA; j_gene: TRBJ2-2; CDR3aa: CASSSSGTVLTGELFF
d_gene: TRBD2; v_gene: TRBV11-3; abundance: once; j_gene: TRBJ2-1; CDR3aa: CASSSAGTSAYNEQFF
d_gene: NA; v_gene: TRBV19; abundance: NA; j_gene: TRBJ1-3; CDR3aa: CASSLTGFGNTIYF
d_gene: TRBD1; v_gene: TRBV19; abundance: few; j_gene: TRBJ1-6; CDR3aa: CASSIQGANSPLHF
d_gene: NA; v_gene: TRBV7-2; abundance: NA; j_gene: TRBJ1-2; CDR3aa: CASSFMGPAYGYTF
d_gene: NA; v_gene: TRBV30; abundance: NA; j_gene: TRBJ2-7; CDR3aa: CAWSKDRPYEQYF
d_gene: NA; v_gene: TRBV18; abundance: once; j_gene: TRBJ1-4; CDR3aa: CASSPGGTNEKLFF
d_gene: NA; v_gene: TRBV5-4; abundance: many; j_gene: TRBJ2-5; CDR3aa: CASSLEGEGTQYF
d_gene: NA; v_gene: TRBV5-1; abundance: once; j_gene: TRBJ1-1; CDR3aa: CASSYQQQNTEAFF
d_gene: NA; v_gene: TRBV4-1; abundance: NA; j_gene: TRBJ2-6; CDR3aa: CASSNVNFGANVLTF
d_gene: TRBD1; v_gene: TRBV5-8; abundance: NA; j_gene: TRBJ1-5; CDR3aa: CASSPSQGVSNQPQHF
d_gene: NA; v_gene: TRBV12-3/TRBV12-4; abundance: once; j_gene: TRBJ1-1; CDR3aa: CASSQAPHTEAFF
d_gene: NA; v_gene: TRBV28; abundance: NA; j_gene: TRBJ1-1; CDR3aa: CASTSLADAFF
d_gene: NA; v_gene: TRBV6-1; abundance: NA; j_gene: TRBJ2-1; CDR3aa: CASSVQGSSSYNEQFF
d_gene: TRBD1; v_gene: TRBV28; abundance: NA; j_gene: TRBJ1-1; CDR3aa: CAVRSDRGLPEAFF
d_gene: NA; v_gene: TRBV12-3/TRBV12-4; abundance: NA; j_gene: TRBJ2-1; CDR3aa: CASSFTGNEQFF
d_gene: NA; v_gene: TRBV2; abundance: NA; j_gene: TRBJ2-1; CDR3aa: CASSEEGPSYNEQFF
d_gene: NA; v_gene: TRBV11-2; abundance: NA; j_gene: TRBJ1-4; CDR3aa: CASSGGENEKLFF
d_gene: NA; v_gene: TRBV3-1/TRBV3-2; abundance: few; j_gene: TRBJ1-5; CDR3aa: CASSQDPRIRGFSLNQPQHF
d_gene: NA; v_gene: TRBV7-2; abundance: NA; j_gene: TRBJ1-1; CDR3aa: CASSLRGLGLGRGSEAFF
d_gene: NA; v_gene: TRBV29-1; abundance: NA; j_gene: TRBJ1-2; CDR3aa: CSAPQGYGYTF
d_gene: TRBD1; v_gene: TRBV5-1; abundance: NA; j_gene: TRBJ1-3; CDR3aa: CASSDGQENTIYF
d_gene: NA; v_gene: TRBV4-2; abundance: NA; j_gene: TRBJ1-5; CDR3aa: CASSQDWRGGDNQPQHF
d_gene: NA; v_gene: TRBV30; abundance: NA; j_gene: TRBJ1-2; CDR3aa: CAWSVPDRFNYGYTF
d_gene: NA; v_gene: TRBV18; abundance: NA; j_gene: TRBJ2-1; CDR3aa: CASSPRRILGNEQFF
d_gene: TRBD1; v_gene: TRBV27; abundance: NA; j_gene: TRBJ1-1; CDR3aa: CASSLYGQGEAFF
d_gene: NA; v_gene: TRBV9; abundance: NA; j_gene: TRBJ2-7; CDR3aa: CASSVEQEPSYEQYF
d_gene: NA; v_gene: TRBV19; abundance: NA; j_gene: TRBJ1-3; CDR3aa: CASSSRGGSGNTIYF
d_gene: NA; v_gene: TRBV7-3; abundance: NA; j_gene: TRBJ1-6; CDR3aa: CASSQTGSNSPLHF
d_gene: TRBD1; v_gene: TRBV9; abundance: once; j_gene: TRBJ1-4; CDR3aa: CASSPRTGMGEKLFF
d_gene: TRBD1; v_gene: TRBV5-5; abundance: NA; j_gene: TRBJ2-7; CDR3aa: CASSPETGGFYEQYF
d_gene: TRBD2; v_gene: TRBV2; abundance: NA; j_gene: TRBJ2-2; CDR3aa: CASSFGSGGNTGELFF
d_gene: NA; v_gene: TRBV7-8; abundance: NA; j_gene: TRBJ1-4; CDR3aa: CASSLQGSATNEKLFF
d_gene: NA; v_gene: TRBV6-5; abundance: NA; j_gene: TRBJ1-5; CDR3aa: CASRPSRTRGLPQHF
d_gene: NA; v_gene: TRBV5-1; abundance: NA; j_gene: TRBJ2-5; CDR3aa: CASSFTGSIETQYF
d_gene: NA; v_gene: TRBV30; abundance: NA; j_gene: TRBJ2-1; CDR3aa: CAWSQRGVTEQFF
d_gene: TRBD1; v_gene: TRBV2; abundance: NA; j_gene: TRBJ1-6; CDR3aa: CASTGQGSYNSPLHF
d_gene: TRBD1; v_gene: TRBV9; abundance: NA; j_gene: TRBJ2-6; CDR3aa: CASSNGRDRAGANVLTF
d_gene: NA; v_gene: TRBV5-1; abundance: NA; j_gene: TRBJ1-1; CDR3aa: CASREGQVNTEAFF
d_gene: TRBD2; v_gene: TRBV4-2; abundance: NA; j_gene: TRBJ2-3; CDR3aa: CASSHTTSGLDTQYF
d_gene: TRBD2; v_gene: TRBV10-2; abundance: NA; j_gene: TRBJ2-5; CDR3aa: CASSRLAGGPGKKTQYF
d_gene: NA; v_gene: TRBV5-1; abundance: NA; j_gene: TRBJ2-1; CDR3aa: CASSLGRGGVNEQFF
d_gene: TRBD1; v_gene: TRBV7-9; abundance: few; j_gene: TRBJ1-5; CDR3aa: CASSLKGGSNQPQHF
d_gene: NA; v_gene: TRBV29-1; abundance: NA; j_gene: TRBJ1-3; CDR3aa: CSGQMNSGNTIYF
d_gene: NA; v_gene: TRBV11-2; abundance: NA; j_gene: TRBJ1-6; CDR3aa: CASSFGQKGSPLHF
d_gene: NA; v_gene: TRBV5-6; abundance: NA; j_gene: TRBJ2-7; CDR3aa: CASSPSARIRVSYEQYF
d_gene: TRBD1; v_gene: TRBV28; abundance: once; j_gene: TRBJ1-3; CDR3aa: CASSLTGTAGNTIYF
d_gene: NA; v_gene: TRBV5-8; abundance: NA; j_gene: TRBJ1-5; CDR3aa: CASSLRDGNQPQHF
d_gene: NA; v_gene: TRBV29-1; abundance: NA; j_gene: TRBJ1-5; CDR3aa: CSVGGGRGSNQPQHF
d_gene: TRBD1; v_gene: TRBV2; abundance: once; j_gene: TRBJ2-7; CDR3aa: CASSEGTVYLYEQYF
d_gene: NA; v_gene: TRBV12-3/TRBV12-4; abundance: NA; j_gene: TRBJ1-2; CDR3aa: CAIGRDIGYTF
d_gene: TRBD2; v_gene: TRBV6-2/TRBV6-3; abundance: NA; j_gene: TRBJ2-1; CDR3aa: CASSSTSGGKNEQFF
d_gene: NA; v_gene: TRBV3-1/TRBV3-2; abundance: NA; j_gene: TRBJ1-2; CDR3aa: CASSQVVRSGGYTF
d_gene: TRBD1; v_gene: TRBV9; abundance: NA; j_gene: TRBJ1-1; CDR3aa: CASSGDTGGDTEAFF
d_gene: NA; v_gene: TRBV7-2; abundance: few; j_gene: TRBJ1-1; CDR3aa: CASRQGSGSTEAFF
d_gene: TRBD1; v_gene: TRBV30; abundance: NA; j_gene: TRBJ1-4; CDR3aa: CAWSLGQANEKLFF
d_gene: NA; v_gene: TRBV19; abundance: NA; j_gene: TRBJ1-5; CDR3aa: CASSIGGKGDGQPQHF
d_gene: NA; v_gene: TRBV6-1; abundance: NA; j_gene: TRBJ2-5; CDR3aa: CASSEFTGETQYF
d_gene: NA; v_gene: TRBV5-1; abundance: NA; j_gene: TRBJ1-3; CDR3aa: CASFDRSSGNTIYF
d_gene: NA; v_gene: TRBV27; abundance: NA; j_gene: TRBJ1-6; CDR3aa: CASRTRGEENSPLHF